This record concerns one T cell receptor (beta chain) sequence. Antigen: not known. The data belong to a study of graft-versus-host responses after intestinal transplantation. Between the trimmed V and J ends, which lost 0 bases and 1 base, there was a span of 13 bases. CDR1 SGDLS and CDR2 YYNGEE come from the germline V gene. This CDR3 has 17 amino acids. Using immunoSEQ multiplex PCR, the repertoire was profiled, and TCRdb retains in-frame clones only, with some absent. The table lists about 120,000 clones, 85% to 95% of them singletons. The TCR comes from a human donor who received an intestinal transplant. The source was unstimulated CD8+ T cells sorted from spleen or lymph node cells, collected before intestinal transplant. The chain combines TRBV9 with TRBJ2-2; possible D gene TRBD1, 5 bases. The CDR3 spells CASSVASQGENTGELFF. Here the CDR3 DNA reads TGTGCCAGCAGCGTAGCTAGTCAAGGGGAGAACACCGGGGAGCTGTTTTTT.